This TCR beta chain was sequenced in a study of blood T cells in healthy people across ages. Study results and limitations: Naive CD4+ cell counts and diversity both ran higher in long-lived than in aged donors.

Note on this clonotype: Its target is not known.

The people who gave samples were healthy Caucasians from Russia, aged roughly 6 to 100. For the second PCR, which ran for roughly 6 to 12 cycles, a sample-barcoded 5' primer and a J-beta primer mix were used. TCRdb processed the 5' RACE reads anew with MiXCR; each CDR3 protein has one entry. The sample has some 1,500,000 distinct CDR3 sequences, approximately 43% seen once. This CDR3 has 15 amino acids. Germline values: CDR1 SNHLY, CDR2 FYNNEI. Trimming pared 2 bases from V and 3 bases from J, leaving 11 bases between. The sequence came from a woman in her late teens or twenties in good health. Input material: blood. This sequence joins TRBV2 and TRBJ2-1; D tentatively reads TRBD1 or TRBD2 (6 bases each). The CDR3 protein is CASSELGGRYNEQFF. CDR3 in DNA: TGTGCCAGCAGTGAACTGGGGGGCCGCTACAATGAGCAGTTCTTC.